The 17 T cell receptor beta chains listed next were all sequenced from one sample in a study of beta chain features in type 1 diabetes. Sequenced material consisted of expressed TCRB transcripts (all of the isolated RNA was reverse transcribed). Assay used: immunoSEQ multiplex PCR; TCRdb lists only in-frame clones, some missing. The sample gives approximately 140,000 clones, over 8% of which show up once; less than 0.85% is in the top ten. Sequencing used central memory CD4+ T cells from blood. Every receptor here comes from a woman aged 40 to 50 in good health.

Many counts were recorded for this clone. CDR3 amino acids: CSVFGLGQGTGSGANVLTF. The DNA for the CDR3 is TGCAGCGTATTCGGTCTGGGACAGGGAACTGGCTCTGGGGCCAACGTCCTGACTTTC. V and J are TRBV29-1 and TRBJ2-6, with TRBD1 matching 9 bases. The CDR3 has 19 amino acids. Germline CDR1 is SQVTM and CDR2 is ANQGSEA. Germline trimming cut 6 bases from V and 0 bases from J; bases unmatched to any gene: 15.

This clone has more than one count but fewer than ten. Other DNA sequences in the same sample also yield this CDR3. The chain uses TRBV5-1 and TRBJ2-5, with 9 bases matching TRBD2. In germline, CDR1 is SGHRS, CDR2 YFSETQ. V dropped 1 base and J dropped 0; count of bases not matched to a gene: 1. CDR3 length: 15 amino acids. CDR3 coding DNA: TGCGCCAGCAGCTTGTCTAGCGGGGACCAAGAGACCCAGTACTTC. Amino acids: CASSLSSGDQETQYF.

The chain links TRBV14 to TRBJ1-3; D remains ambiguous. Trimming removed 5 bases from V and 4 bases from J, with 6 bases in between. The CDR3 loop spans 12 amino acids. From germline, CDR1 is SGHDN and CDR2 FVKESK. The CDR3 sequence is CASSISGNTIYF. The CDR3, as DNA: TGTGCCAGCAGCATATCCGGAAACACCATATATTTT.

The chain is built from TRBV5-1 and TRBJ2-3; 7 bases are shared with TRBD2. The junction had 8 bases not matched to a gene; V was cut back by 5 bases and J by 5 bases. This CDR3 region has 14 residues. CDR1 and CDR2 (germline): SGHRS, YFSETQ. The CDR3, as DNA: TGCGCCAGCAGACGGGGGGATTTGGGAGATACGCAGTATTTT. This codes for CASRRGDLGDTQYF.

This chain uses TRBV4-1 with TRBJ2-1, with TRBD2 matching over 8 bases. Germline V lookup: CDR1 MGHRA, CDR2 YSYEKL. Trimming cost V 2 bases and J 5 bases; bases outside gene matches: 5. The CDR3 spans 15 residues. Written as DNA, the CDR3 is TGCGCCAGCAGCCAACCGGGACTAGTAGACAATGAGCAGTTCTTC. This codes for CASSQPGLVDNEQFF.

This clone was found a few times. CDR3 coding DNA: TGCGCCAGCAGCTTCCCGCAGGGCTACGAGCAGTACTTC. It encodes CASSFPQGYEQYF. The V call is TRBV5-1, the J call TRBJ2-7, with D possibly matching TRBD1 (5 bases). This CDR3 contains 13 residues. Germline values: CDR1 SGHRS, CDR2 YFSETQ. V was clipped by 2 bases and J by 3 bases, with 9 bases between them. Using reference TRBV5-1 and TRBJ2-7 for the parts outside the CDR3, the full variable domain is KAGVTQTPRYLIKTRGQQVTLSCSPISGHRSVSWYQQTPGQGLQFLFEYFSETQRNKGNFPGRFSGRQFSNSRSEMNVSTLELGDSALYLCASSFPQGYEQYFGPGTRLTVT.

The chain recombines TRBV7-2 with TRBJ2-3, with 11 bases that match TRBD2. Germline values: CDR1 SGHTA, CDR2 FQGNSA. Trimming at V came to 0 bases and at J to 8 bases, leaving 7 bases not matched to a gene. The CDR3 spans 16 residues. The chain's CDR3 is CASSLALAGGGGTQYF. CDR3 nucleotides: TGTGCCAGCAGCTTAGCCCTAGCGGGGGGCGGGGGTACGCAGTATTTT.

This clone has a handful of counts. Other DNA sequences in the same sample also yield this CDR3. The chain's CDR3 is CASSLAGNTEAFF. CDR3 nucleotide sequence: TGCGCCAGCAGCTTGGCGGGAAACACTGAAGCTTTCTTT. This chain uses TRBV5-1 with TRBJ1-1; D gene uncertain. V was pared by 0 bases and J by 2 bases, with 5 bases between. Germline V gene lookup returns CDR1 SGHRS and CDR2 YFSETQ. The CDR3 runs 13 residues.

This clone has more than one count but fewer than ten. V gene TRBV7-2 combines with J gene TRBJ2-7, with D perhaps TRBD1 (6 bases). The ends were cut back, 5 bases at V and 1 base at J, with 12 bases in the middle. CDR1 and CDR2 from the germline V gene are SGHTA and FQGNSA. The CDR3 spans 14 residues. The CDR3 coding sequence is TGTGCCAGCAGCCGACAGGACGGGTCCTACGAGCAGTACTTC. Translation gives CASSRQDGSYEQYF.

At least ten counts were recorded for this clone. The rearrangement joins TRBV7-2 to TRBJ2-3, with D possibly being TRBD1 (6 bases). Germline lookup yields CDR1 SGHTA and CDR2 FQGNSA. This CDR3 comprises 15 residues. V was clipped by 7 bases and J by 5 bases, with 19 bases between them. DNA for the CDR3: TGTGCCAGCACCGGTCGTCCACAGGGCAAAGATACGCAGTATTTT. It yields the protein CASTGRPQGKDTQYF. The full variable domain, with the rest looked up from reference TRBV7-2 and TRBJ2-3, is GAGVSQSPSNKVTEKGKDVELRCDPISGHTALYWYRQSLGQGLEFLIYFQGNSAPDKSGLPSDRFSAERTGGSVSTLTIQRTQQEDSAVYLCASTGRPQGKDTQYFGPGTRLTVL.

This clone was detected a few times. The genes are TRBV7-8 and TRBJ2-4, with 8 bases aligning to TRBD1. J was trimmed by 15 bases and V by 5 bases; bases with no gene match: 6. This CDR3 is 11 amino acids long. Germline values: CDR1 SGHVS, CDR2 FQNEAQ. The CDR3 DNA reads as TGTGCCAGCAGCACCCGGGACAGGTGGTACTTC. Residues: CASSTRDRWYF. The full variable domain, in which reference TRBV7-8 and TRBJ2-4 provide the parts outside the CDR3, is GAGVSQSPRYKVAKRGQDVALRCDPISGHVSLFWYQQALGQGPEFLTYFQNEAQLDKSGLPSDRFFAERPEGSVSTLKIQRTQQEDSAVYLCASSTRDRWYFGAGTRLSVL.

This clone has a handful of counts. The V call is TRBV7-9, the J call TRBJ2-2; D perhaps matches TRBD1 (6 bases). V was pared by 3 bases and J by 3 bases, with 11 bases between. Per the germline V gene, CDR1 is SEHNR and CDR2 is FQNEAQ (reference sequence). This CDR3 is 15 amino acids long. The CDR3 DNA is TGTGCCAGCAGCTTCGTGACAGGCGACACCGGGGAGCTGTTTTTT. It codes for CASSFVTGDTGELFF. The whole variable domain, filled in from reference TRBV7-9 and TRBJ2-2, reads DTGVSQNPRHKITKRGQNVTFRCDPISEHNRLYWYRQTLGQGPEFLTYFQNEAQLEKSRLLSDRFSAERPKGSFSTLEIQRTEQGDSAMYLCASSFVTGDTGELFFGEGSRLTVL.

The chain employs TRBV5-4 and TRBJ2-7; the match to TRBD2 covers 15 bases. The V gene's germline CDR1 is SGHNT and CDR2 YYREEE (reference sequence). The CDR3 runs 16 residues. Germline trimming cut 4 bases from V and 0 bases from J; bases unmatched to any gene: 2. Written as DNA, the CDR3 is TGTGCCAGCAGCGGGACTAGCGGGGGGATCTCCTACGAGCAGTACTTC. Its translation: CASSGTSGGISYEQYF.

This rearrangement joins TRBV29-1 to TRBJ2-3; the D gene is possibly TRBD1 (5 bases). Trimming took 1 base from V and 2 from J, leaving 25 bases between them. CDR3 length: 19 amino acids. Germline loops: CDR1 SQVTM, CDR2 ANQGSEA. The CDR3 spells CSVEGQVMVQQADTDTQYF. DNA for the CDR3: TGCAGCGTTGAAGGGCAAGTAATGGTGCAACAGGCAGACACAGATACGCAGTATTTT.

This clone was found many times. The gene calls are TRBV6-1 and TRBJ2-2, with D uncertain. This CDR3 comprises 13 residues. In germline, CDR1 is MNHNS, CDR2 SASEGT. Trimming removed 4 bases from V and 7 bases from J, with 10 bases in between. The CDR3 region is CASSVSGLGELFF. The CDR3 coding sequence is TGTGCCAGCAGTGTTTCGGGTCTCGGGGAGCTGTTTTTT.

The V gene is TRBV18, the J gene TRBJ1-2; no clear D gene. Looked up from germline, CDR1 is KGHSH and CDR2 is LQKENI. V lost 2 bases and J 4 bases, leaving 8 bases between the germline ends. The CDR3 runs to 13 residues. DNA of the CDR3: TGTGCCAGCTCACCAGAGGATTCCTATGGCTACACCTTC. It yields the protein CASSPEDSYGYTF. Drawing the rest from reference TRBV18 and TRBJ1-2, the complete variable domain is NAGVMQNPRHLVRRRGQEARLRCSPMKGHSHVYWYRQLPEEGLKFMVYLQKENIIDESGMPKERFSAEFPKEGPSILRIQQVVRGDSAAYFCASSPEDSYGYTFGSGTRLTVV.

The rearrangement links TRBV2 to TRBJ2-7, with 7 bases identical to TRBD1. The junction had 6 bases not matched to a gene; V was cut back by 5 bases and J by 2 bases. The CDR3 has 14 amino acids. Germline V gene sequence: CDR1 SNHLY, CDR2 FYNNEI. The CDR3 here is CASSNRQGPYEQYF. The CDR3 region has the DNA TGTGCCAGCAGTAACAGACAGGGCCCCTACGAGCAGTACTTC.